This T cell receptor (beta chain) was profiled in a study of blood T cell repertoires in COVID-19 (TCRdb year 2020). For the study in its entirety: Samples covering the acute and convalescent phases of COVID-19 were provided by collaborators in the United States, Italy and Spain. The prospective study material was composed of cDNA or gDNA derived from T cells, B-cell-depleted T cells, or PBMCs. Subjects who had been exposed to COVID-19, were actively infected with it, or had recovered from it provided the deeply sampled blood TCRbeta repertoires that made up the dataset. The repertoires were released in a freely available public database intended as a resource for research on the immune response to SARS-CoV-2. Samples came from the ongoing ImmuneRACE study (first 160 participants) plus 1,254 subjects from 6 global collaborators. Nearly every sample came with metadata listing a de-identified subject ID, COVID-19 status, age in years and sex. Where available, HLA class I and class II types were obtained from metadata supplied by the sample provider rather than from assay-based typing. Broad study findings and their caveats: The amount of clinical and demographic metadata varied by source and participant and was provided uncurated.

For this clone: What this receptor recognizes is not known. Nothing much larger sits one base from this clone, and base qualities are not available.

Each collaborating institution followed its own protocols to collect whole blood in K2EDTA tubes. Collaborator samples were shipped for TCRbeta analysis as frozen whole blood, isolated PBMCs, or DNA extracted from either sample type. TCRbeta CDR3 regions were amplified from genomic DNA using the immunoSEQ Assay, a bias-controlled multiplex PCR. The authors' pipeline ran thus. Nucleated cell counts per sample were estimated from amplification of reference gene primers within the assay. To quantify the absolute abundance of each unique TCRbeta CDR3 rearrangement, sequence reads were collapsed and filtered. Productive Simpson clonality was computed per sample as the square root of Simpson's diversity index over productive rearrangements. TCRdb obtained this table from immuneACCESS and retained in-frame rearrangements with V and J assigned. These tables miss some clones; where compared with another copy, unresolved V genes account for less than half of the shortfall, and the remainder is unexplained. V, J and clone size are those of that table, while D and trimming were read from the DNA. The sample contains about 250,000 clones, almost 85% of them found a single time. The ten largest clonotypes hold about 4% of the sample.

This TCR derives from a middle-aged man with acute or convalescent COVID-19. The source material was peripheral blood.

The CDR3 is CASSLGDRGLYVGNTIYF. The sequenced DNA is TGTGCCAGCAGCTTAGGGGACAGGGGGCTTTATGTCGGAAACACCATATATTTT. Here the chain combines TRBV7-6 and TRBJ1-3; a stretch of 12 junction bases matches TRBD1. The CDR3 has 18 amino acids, counting the end cysteine and phenylalanine. Solely the CDR3 DNA is kept, with 54 bases framed from the first base. After removal of 1 base from V and 4 bases from J, the junction retains 8 bases not matched to a gene. CDR1 SGHVS and CDR2 FNYEAQ were looked up in the germline V gene.